This TCR beta chain came from a study of blood T cells in healthy people across ages. Next came a second PCR, run for about 7 to 12 cycles, which used a sample-barcoded 5' primer along with a J-beta primer mix. One entry per CDR3 protein results from TCRdb running MiXCR on the 5' RACE reads. The data show hundreds of thousands of distinct CDR3 sequences, around 24% seen once. The CDR3 consists of 13 residues. CDR1 and CDR2 from the germline V gene are SQVTM and ANQGSEA. Trimming left V 1 base short and J 2 bases short, with 9 bases between. This clonotype appeared a few times. The data were also submitted as part of a second study, on T cells of mothers and their children.

The genes are TRBV29-1 and TRBJ2-7, with D uncertain. Sequencing input: blood. This receptor was obtained from a boy younger than 18 in good health. CDR3 loop: CSVEADSTYEQYF. CDR3 DNA: TGCAGCGTTGAAGCGGATTCTACCTACGAGCAGTACTTC.